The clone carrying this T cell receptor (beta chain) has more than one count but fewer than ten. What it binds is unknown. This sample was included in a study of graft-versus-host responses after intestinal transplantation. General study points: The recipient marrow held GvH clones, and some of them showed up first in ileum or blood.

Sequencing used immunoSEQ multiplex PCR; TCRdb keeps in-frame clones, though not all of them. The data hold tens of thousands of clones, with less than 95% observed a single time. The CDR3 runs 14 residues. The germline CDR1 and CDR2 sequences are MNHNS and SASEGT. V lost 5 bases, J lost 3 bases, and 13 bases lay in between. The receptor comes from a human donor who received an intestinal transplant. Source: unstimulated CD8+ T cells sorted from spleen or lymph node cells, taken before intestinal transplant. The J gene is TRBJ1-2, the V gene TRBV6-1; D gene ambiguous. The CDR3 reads CASSSLTYYYGYTF. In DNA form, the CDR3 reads TGTGCCAGCAGTTCCCTGACATACTACTATGGCTACACCTTC.